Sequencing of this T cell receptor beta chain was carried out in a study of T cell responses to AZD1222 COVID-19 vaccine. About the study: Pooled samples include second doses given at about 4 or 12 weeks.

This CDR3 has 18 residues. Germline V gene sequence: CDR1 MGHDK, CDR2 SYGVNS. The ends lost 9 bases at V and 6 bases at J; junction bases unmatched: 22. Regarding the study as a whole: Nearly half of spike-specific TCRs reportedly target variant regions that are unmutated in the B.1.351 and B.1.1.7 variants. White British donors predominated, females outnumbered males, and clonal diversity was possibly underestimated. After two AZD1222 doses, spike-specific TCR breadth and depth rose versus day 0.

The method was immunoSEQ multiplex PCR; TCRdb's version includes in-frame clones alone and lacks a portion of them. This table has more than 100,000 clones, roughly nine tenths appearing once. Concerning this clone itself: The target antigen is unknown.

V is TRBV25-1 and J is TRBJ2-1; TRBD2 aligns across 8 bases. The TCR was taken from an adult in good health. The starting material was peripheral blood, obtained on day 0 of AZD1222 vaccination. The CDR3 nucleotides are TGTGCCAGTAGACTCCCCTTAACTTCCGGGACTAGACGCAATGAGCAGTTCTTC. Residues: CASRLPLTSGTRRNEQFF.